The entry below gives a single TCR beta chain sequence along with its context. The antigen is unknown. Sample time point: week 23, last vaccination. Each vaccine dose was 300 ug of mutant IDH1 20-mer peptide, with topical imiquimod. The study enrolled donors with new WHO grade 3 or 4 IDH1-mutant, ATRX-lost astrocytomas. This specimen comes from a study of a mutant IDH1 vaccine in newly diagnosed glioma. Some clones are missing from TCRdb's copy, which holds only in-frame ones; the method was immunoSEQ multiplex PCR. The repertoire includes about 56,000 clones, around 87% of them detected once, and 1.4% sits in the top ten. Source: PBMCs, taken from a glioma patient whose treatment included an IDH1 peptide vaccine. The sequence came from a man aged 35-49 years with glioma.

The chain's CDR3 is CASSVAGQGAPYEQYF. In DNA, the CDR3 is TGTGCCAGCAGCGTAGCTGGGCAGGGAGCTCCCTACGAGCAGTACTTC. This chain links TRBV9 with TRBJ2-7; the D call may be TRBD1 or TRBD2 (5 bases each). Germline V gene sequence: CDR1 SGDLS, CDR2 YYNGEE. The V end lost 0 bases, the J end lost 2 bases, and 15 bases lay between the germline ends. The CDR3 loop spans 16 amino acids.